The 3 T cell receptor beta chains presented below share a single source sample, sequenced in a study of spatial heterogeneity in lung cancer. TCRdb reanalysed the 5' RACE reads using MiXCR and keeps one entry per CDR3 protein. The sample includes some 37,000 distinct CDR3 sequences, 7.5% of them seen just once. Time point here: sample taken at primary tumor resection. Material: PBMCs, obtained at surgery. All receptors come from a male donor with early-stage non-small cell lung cancer.

This clonotype was detected many times. A read error may produce the germline difference seen at one junction end. The chain is built from TRBV7-7 and TRBJ2-5; either TRBD1 or TRBD2 may fit D (5 bases each). The CDR3 length is 14 residues. CDR1 and CDR2 from the germline V gene are SSHAT and FNYEAQ (reference sequence). In DNA, the CDR3 is TGTGCTAGCAGCGGCACAGGTAGAGGAGAGACCCAGTACTTC. Protein product: CASSGTGRGETQYF.

The sample holds many counts of this clonotype. The chain employs TRBV3-1 and TRBJ2-1; weak D call: TRBD2 (5 bases). This CDR3 is built from 14 residues. Trimming removed 4 bases at V and 3 bases at J, with 10 bases between. Per germline, CDR1 LGHDT and CDR2 YNNKEL (reference sequence). CDR3 region: CASSPVGDYNEQFF. CDR3 nucleotide sequence: TGTGCCAGCAGCCCCGTCGGGGACTACAATGAGCAGTTCTTC.

V and J are TRBV3-1 and TRBJ2-4; weak D call: TRBD2 (6 bases). This CDR3 is 15 amino acids long. Per the germline V gene, CDR1 is LGHDT and CDR2 is YNNKEL (reference sequence). Trimming removed 2 bases from V and 3 bases from J, with 11 bases in between. CDR3: CASSQRGGVKNIQYF. The CDR3 DNA follows: TGTGCCAGCAGCCAACGAGGAGGGGTCAAAAACATTCAGTACTTC.